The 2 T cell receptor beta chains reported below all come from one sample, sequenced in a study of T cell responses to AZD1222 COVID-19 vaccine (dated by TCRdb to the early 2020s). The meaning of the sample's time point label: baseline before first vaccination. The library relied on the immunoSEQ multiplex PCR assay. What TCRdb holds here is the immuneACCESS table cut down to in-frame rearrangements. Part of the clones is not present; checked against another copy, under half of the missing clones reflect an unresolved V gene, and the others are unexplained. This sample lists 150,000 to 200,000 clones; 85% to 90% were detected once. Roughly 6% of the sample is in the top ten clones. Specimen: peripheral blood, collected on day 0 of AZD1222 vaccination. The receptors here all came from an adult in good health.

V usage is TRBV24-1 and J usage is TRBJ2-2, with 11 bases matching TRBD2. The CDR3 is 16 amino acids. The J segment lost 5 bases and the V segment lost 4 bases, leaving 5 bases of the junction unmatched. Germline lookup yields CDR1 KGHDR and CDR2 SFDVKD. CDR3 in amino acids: CATSEPSGGTTGELFF. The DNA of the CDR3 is TGTGCCACCAGTGAGCCTAGCGGGGGGACGACCGGGGAGCTGTTTTTT.

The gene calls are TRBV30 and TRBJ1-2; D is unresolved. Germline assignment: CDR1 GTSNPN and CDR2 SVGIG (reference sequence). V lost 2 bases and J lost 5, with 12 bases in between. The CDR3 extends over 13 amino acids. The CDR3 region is CAWSTPAWYGYTF. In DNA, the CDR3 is TGTGCCTGGAGTACCCCAGCCTGGTATGGCTACACCTTC.